A selection of T cell receptor beta chains follows, all from one sample in a study of T-cell memory formation after mild COVID-19. TCRdb passed the 5' RACE reads through MiXCR, listing each CDR3 protein once. The sample contains 190,000 or so distinct CDR3 sequences, 20% to 25% of which appear only once. The sample consisted of PBMCs or a T cell subset sorted from them (not recorded which). The receptor source for this set is an adult woman who had mild COVID-19 (a few samples of this study predate the infection). Cell type and time point are not known. Each CDR3 is given with its conserved first and last residue. A D gene is named only where the DNA matches it firmly. The listing skips clone size in some rows; elsewhere it reads once, few, many or a size class.

j_gene: TRBJ2-3; d_gene: .; v_gene: TRBV15; abundance: few; CDR3aa: CATSESYTDTQYF; CDR3nt: TGTGCCACCAGTGAGTCGTACACAGATACGCAGTATTTT
j_gene: TRBJ1-3; d_gene: TRBD1; v_gene: TRBV7-3; abundance: .; CDR3aa: CASSLGGTGPGNTIYF; CDR3nt: TGTGCCAGCAGCCTTGGCGGGACAGGGCCCGGAAACACCATATATTTT
j_gene: TRBJ2-7; d_gene: .; v_gene: TRBV24-1; abundance: few; CDR3aa: CATSDFQGRKGEQYF; CDR3nt: TGTGCCACCAGTGATTTTCAGGGGAGGAAGGGCGAGCAGTACTTC
j_gene: TRBJ1-6; d_gene: .; v_gene: TRBV11-2; abundance: few; CDR3aa: CASSLDPGPYNSPLHF; CDR3nt: TGTGCCAGCAGCTTAGATCCGGGACCATATAATTCACCCCTCCACTTT
j_gene: TRBJ2-1; d_gene: .; v_gene: TRBV25-1; abundance: .; CDR3aa: CASSGSPEVWAPHNEQFF; CDR3nt: TGTGCCAGCAGTGGGTCTCCAGAGGTCTGGGCGCCTCACAATGAGCAGTTCTTC
j_gene: TRBJ2-7; d_gene: .; v_gene: TRBV5-6; abundance: .; CDR3aa: CASSPHRGTYEQYF; CDR3nt: TGTGCCAGCAGCCCCCACCGGGGGACCTACGAGCAGTACTTC
j_gene: TRBJ2-1; d_gene: .; v_gene: TRBV9; abundance: few; CDR3aa: CASSVGTVENEQFF; CDR3nt: TGTGCCAGCAGCGTCGGCACCGTCGAAAATGAGCAGTTCTTC
j_gene: TRBJ1-2; d_gene: .; v_gene: TRBV6-5; abundance: few; CDR3aa: CASSEGGNGYTF; CDR3nt: TGTGCCAGCAGCGAGGGAGGTAATGGCTACACCTTC
j_gene: TRBJ1-1; d_gene: .; v_gene: TRBV20-1; abundance: .; CDR3aa: CSARLLRPEAFF; CDR3nt: TGCAGTGCTAGACTATTGAGACCTGAAGCTTTCTTT
j_gene: TRBJ1-2; d_gene: .; v_gene: TRBV7-9; abundance: .; CDR3aa: CASSSVGDGYTF; CDR3nt: TGTGCCAGCAGCTCAGTAGGGGATGGCTACACCTTC
j_gene: TRBJ2-7; d_gene: .; v_gene: TRBV12-3/TRBV12-4; abundance: many; CDR3aa: CASGPGPSSEQYF; CDR3nt: TGTGCCAGCGGGCCGGGTCCGTCGAGTGAGCAGTACTTC
j_gene: TRBJ1-6; d_gene: TRBD1; v_gene: TRBV28; abundance: .; CDR3aa: CASSFRTGASSPLHF; CDR3nt: TGTGCCAGCAGTTTCCGGACAGGGGCGTCTTCACCCCTCCACTTT
j_gene: TRBJ1-1; d_gene: .; v_gene: TRBV3-1; abundance: few; CDR3aa: CASSQVGGRGPEAFF; CDR3nt: TGTGCCAGCAGCCAAGTCGGAGGGCGCGGGCCTGAAGCTTTCTTT
j_gene: TRBJ2-3; d_gene: TRBD2; v_gene: TRBV11-2; abundance: few; CDR3aa: CASSLDTLAGGRHTDTQYF; CDR3nt: TGTGCCAGCAGCTTAGATACGCTAGCGGGGGGCCGACACACAGATACGCAGTATTTT
j_gene: TRBJ1-1; d_gene: .; v_gene: TRBV5-1; abundance: .; CDR3aa: CASSEGTANTEAFF; CDR3nt: TGCGCCAGCAGCGAAGGGACGGCGAACACTGAAGCTTTCTTT
j_gene: TRBJ1-1; d_gene: .; v_gene: TRBV19; abundance: .; CDR3aa: CASSRGRKAFF; CDR3nt: TGTGCCAGTAGTAGAGGTAGGAAAGCTTTCTTT
j_gene: TRBJ1-5; d_gene: .; v_gene: TRBV19; abundance: .; CDR3aa: CATTVGGNSNQPQHF; CDR3nt: TGTGCCACCACAGTGGGAGGGAATAGCAATCAGCCCCAGCATTTT
j_gene: TRBJ2-7; d_gene: TRBD2; v_gene: TRBV6-5; abundance: .; CDR3aa: CASSSLAGIYEQYF; CDR3nt: TGTGCCAGCAGTTCCCTAGCGGGGATCTACGAGCAGTACTTC
j_gene: TRBJ1-2; d_gene: .; v_gene: TRBV19; abundance: few; CDR3aa: CASSPRTDGYTF; CDR3nt: TGTGCCAGTAGTCCCCGGACAGATGGCTACACCTTC
j_gene: TRBJ2-3; d_gene: .; v_gene: TRBV5-6; abundance: .; CDR3aa: CASSLAGSLATDTQYF; CDR3nt: TGTGCCAGCAGCTTGGCTGGATCTCTAGCCACAGATACGCAGTATTTT
j_gene: TRBJ1-1; d_gene: .; v_gene: TRBV5-5; abundance: .; CDR3aa: CASSQWEGMNTEAFF; CDR3nt: TGTGCCAGCAGCCAATGGGAGGGAATGAACACTGAAGCTTTCTTT
j_gene: TRBJ2-1; d_gene: TRBD1; v_gene: TRBV12-3/TRBV12-4; abundance: .; CDR3aa: CASRTGVTHEQFF; CDR3nt: TGTGCCAGCCGGACAGGAGTAACCCATGAGCAGTTCTTC
j_gene: TRBJ2-3; d_gene: .; v_gene: TRBV9; abundance: many; CDR3aa: CASSVGAGGTDTQYF; CDR3nt: TGTGCCAGCAGCGTAGGGGCAGGGGGCACAGATACGCAGTATTTT
j_gene: TRBJ2-7; d_gene: TRBD2; v_gene: TRBV6-2/TRBV6-3; abundance: .; CDR3aa: CASTPSGAYEQYF; CDR3nt: TGTGCCAGCACGCCTAGCGGGGCCTACGAGCAGTACTTC
j_gene: TRBJ1-1; d_gene: TRBD1; v_gene: TRBV6-2/TRBV6-3; abundance: .; CDR3aa: CASSYGTENTEAFF; CDR3nt: TGTGCCAGCAGTTACGGGACAGAGAACACTGAAGCTTTCTTT
j_gene: TRBJ1-2; d_gene: TRBD1; v_gene: TRBV5-1; abundance: .; CDR3aa: CASSSTGTGGSYGYTF; CDR3nt: TGCGCCAGCAGCTCGACCGGGACAGGGGGCTCGTATGGCTACACCTTC
j_gene: TRBJ2-2; d_gene: TRBD1; v_gene: TRBV7-8; abundance: few; CDR3aa: CASSLASRGLTGELFF; CDR3nt: TGTGCCAGCAGCTTAGCGAGCAGGGGGCTCACCGGGGAGCTGTTTTTT
j_gene: TRBJ2-7; d_gene: TRBD1; v_gene: TRBV15; abundance: few; CDR3aa: CATSPDRGVSYEQYF; CDR3nt: TGTGCCACCAGCCCGGACAGGGGTGTGTCCTACGAGCAGTACTTC
j_gene: TRBJ2-3; d_gene: .; v_gene: TRBV25-1; abundance: .; CDR3aa: CASIGGQSMDTQYF; CDR3nt: TGTGCCAGCATAGGGGGGCAGAGCATGGATACGCAGTATTTT
j_gene: TRBJ2-7; d_gene: TRBD1; v_gene: TRBV7-8; abundance: few; CDR3aa: CASSVPGTGGSYEQYF; CDR3nt: TGTGCCAGCAGCGTTCCCGGGACAGGGGGCTCCTACGAGCAGTACTTC
j_gene: TRBJ2-7; d_gene: TRBD1; v_gene: TRBV6-5; abundance: few; CDR3aa: CASSFGQGWYEQYF; CDR3nt: TGTGCCAGCAGTTTCGGACAGGGGTGGTACGAGCAGTACTTC
j_gene: TRBJ2-5; d_gene: .; v_gene: TRBV6-1; abundance: .; CDR3aa: CASTQVGGGAETQYF; CDR3nt: TGTGCCAGCACTCAGGTTGGGGGAGGAGCGGAGACCCAGTACTTC
j_gene: TRBJ2-1; d_gene: TRBD1; v_gene: TRBV4-1; abundance: .; CDR3aa: CASSQGTGGNEQFF; CDR3nt: TGCGCCAGCAGCCAGGGGACAGGGGGCAATGAGCAGTTCTTC
j_gene: TRBJ2-7; d_gene: TRBD2; v_gene: TRBV3-1; abundance: few; CDR3aa: CASSQVTLAGNSSYEQYF; CDR3nt: TGTGCCAGCAGCCAAGTAACCCTAGCGGGGAATAGCTCCTACGAGCAGTACTTC
j_gene: TRBJ2-1; d_gene: .; v_gene: TRBV4-1; abundance: .; CDR3aa: CASSLREGTYNEQFF; CDR3nt: TGCGCCAGCAGCCTCCGAGAGGGGACCTACAATGAGCAGTTCTTC
j_gene: TRBJ2-7; d_gene: .; v_gene: TRBV4-1; abundance: few; CDR3aa: CASSQVAGTGYEQYF; CDR3nt: TGCGCCAGCAGCCAAGTGGCAGGCACCGGTTACGAGCAGTACTTC
j_gene: TRBJ1-1; d_gene: TRBD1; v_gene: TRBV7-9; abundance: few; CDR3aa: CASSETGSTEAFF; CDR3nt: TGTGCCAGCAGCGAGACAGGGAGCACTGAAGCTTTCTTT
j_gene: TRBJ2-3; d_gene: .; v_gene: TRBV11-2; abundance: few; CDR3aa: CASSLEGPYRTETDTQYF; CDR3nt: TGTGCCAGCAGCTTAGAAGGCCCTTACCGAACGGAAACAGATACGCAGTATTTT
j_gene: TRBJ1-1; d_gene: TRBD1; v_gene: TRBV16; abundance: .; CDR3aa: CASSQSGTGATEAFF; CDR3nt: TGTGCCAGCAGCCAAAGTGGGACAGGGGCCACTGAAGCTTTCTTT
j_gene: TRBJ2-3; d_gene: TRBD2; v_gene: TRBV9; abundance: .; CDR3aa: CASSVSGGTSDTQYF; CDR3nt: TGTGCCAGCAGCGTATCGGGGGGAACGTCAGATACGCAGTATTTT
j_gene: TRBJ2-3; d_gene: TRBD2; v_gene: TRBV27; abundance: .; CDR3aa: CASSLPRLAGGTDTQYF; CDR3nt: TGTGCCAGCAGTTTACCAAGACTAGCGGGAGGCACAGATACGCAGTATTTT
j_gene: TRBJ2-7; d_gene: .; v_gene: TRBV15; abundance: .; CDR3aa: CATSRLPGLNTYEQYF; CDR3nt: TGTGCCACCAGCAGACTACCGGGACTGAATACCTACGAGCAGTACTTC
j_gene: TRBJ2-5; d_gene: .; v_gene: TRBV12-3/TRBV12-4; abundance: .; CDR3aa: CASSQTRQETQYF; CDR3nt: TGTGCCAGCAGTCAGACTAGGCAAGAGACCCAGTACTTC
j_gene: TRBJ2-7; d_gene: .; v_gene: TRBV7-6; abundance: .; CDR3aa: CASSLRGASYEQYF; CDR3nt: TGTGCCAGCAGCTTAAGAGGGGCCTCCTACGAGCAGTACTTC
j_gene: TRBJ2-6; d_gene: .; v_gene: TRBV4-2; abundance: .; CDR3aa: CASSQDFGAGANVLTF; CDR3nt: TGTGCCAGCAGCCAAGATTTCGGGGCTGGGGCCAACGTCCTGACTTTC
j_gene: TRBJ2-1; d_gene: TRBD2; v_gene: TRBV5-1; abundance: few; CDR3aa: CASSSEAGSSYNEQFF; CDR3nt: TGCGCCAGCAGCTCTGAAGCGGGGAGCTCCTACAATGAGCAGTTCTTC
j_gene: TRBJ1-1; d_gene: .; v_gene: TRBV7-9; abundance: many; CDR3aa: CASSLGGLNTEAFF; CDR3nt: TGCGCCAGCAGCTTGGGAGGGTTGAACACTGAAGCTTTCTTT
j_gene: TRBJ1-3; d_gene: .; v_gene: TRBV12-3/TRBV12-4; abundance: .; CDR3aa: CASSSPWGFPSGNTIYF; CDR3nt: TGTGCCAGCAGTTCCCCGTGGGGGTTTCCCTCTGGAAACACCATATATTTT
j_gene: TRBJ2-3; d_gene: TRBD2; v_gene: TRBV7-2; abundance: .; CDR3aa: CASSFPSGLAVLTDTQYF; CDR3nt: TGTGCCAGCAGCTTCCCATCGGGACTAGCGGTACTCACAGATACGCAGTATTTT
j_gene: TRBJ2-5; d_gene: .; v_gene: TRBV12-3/TRBV12-4; abundance: .; CDR3aa: CASSMDLKETQYF; CDR3nt: TGTGCCAGCAGTATGGACTTAAAAGAGACCCAGTACTTC
j_gene: TRBJ2-2; d_gene: TRBD2; v_gene: TRBV27; abundance: medium-sized; CDR3aa: CASKMTSGLTGELFF; CDR3nt: TGTGCCAGCAAAATGACTAGCGGGTTAACCGGGGAGCTGTTTTTT
j_gene: TRBJ2-1; d_gene: .; v_gene: TRBV2; abundance: .; CDR3aa: CARGGAGPSYNEQFF; CDR3nt: TGTGCCAGAGGGGGGGCAGGACCCTCCTACAATGAGCAGTTCTTC
j_gene: TRBJ1-2; d_gene: .; v_gene: TRBV7-9; abundance: .; CDR3aa: CASSSSFGGSEGYTF; CDR3nt: TGTGCCAGCAGCTCTAGTTTCGGGGGGTCGGAAGGCTACACCTTC
j_gene: TRBJ2-5; d_gene: .; v_gene: TRBV20-1; abundance: .; CDR3aa: CSASPLDSTQYF; CDR3nt: TGCAGTGCTAGTCCACTAGATTCCACCCAGTACTTC